This T cell receptor beta chain is from a study of blood T cell repertoires in COVID-19 (dated by TCRdb to about 2020). Study-wide context: Samples from collaborators originated in the United States, Italy and Spain and spanned both the acute and convalescent phases of COVID-19. HLA class I and class II types, where available, came from metadata supplied by the sample provider rather than from assay-based typing. Samples came from the ongoing ImmuneRACE study (first 160 participants) plus 1,254 subjects from 6 global collaborators. Nearly every sample came with metadata listing a de-identified subject ID, COVID-19 status, age in years and sex. Subjects who had been exposed to COVID-19, were actively infected with it, or had recovered from it provided the deeply sampled blood TCRbeta repertoires that made up the dataset. A freely available public database, intended as a resource for researchers studying the immune response to SARS-CoV-2, is where the repertoires were released. The material from the prospective study consisted of cDNA or gDNA derived from T cells, B-cell-depleted T cells, or PBMCs. Study-level results and caveats: The quantity of clinical and demographic metadata differed by source and by participant and was supplied without curation.

CDR1 and CDR2 are read off the germline V gene as SGHNT and YENEEA. Trimming costs V 0 bases and J 4 bases, and their ends lie 6 bases apart. Spanning cysteine to phenylalanine, the CDR3 consists of 13 amino acids. The sequence is cut down to CDR3 DNA, 39 bases in frame from base 1. Comment on this clone: Its antigen remains undetermined. Per-nucleotide qualities are absent, and no much larger clonotype sits a single base away. Other nucleotide sequences in the sample specify the same CDR3.

TCRbeta CDR3 regions were amplified from genomic DNA by means of the immunoSEQ Assay, a bias-controlled multiplex PCR. The authors processed their data as follows. Within the assay, amplification of reference gene primers was used to estimate how many nucleated cells each sample contained. Sequence reads were collapsed and filtered to measure the absolute abundance of every unique TCRbeta CDR3 rearrangement. For each sample, productive Simpson clonality was calculated by taking the square root of Simpson's diversity index across productive rearrangements. The table comes from immuneACCESS by way of TCRdb, which keeps in-frame sequences with V and J called. Part of the clones is missing from these tables; in studies checked, under half for an unresolved V gene and the rest for unknown reasons. That table is the source of V, J and clone size, and D and trimming were worked out from the DNA. This sample has roughly 340,000 clones in its table, and around 90% of those were observed once. The ten biggest clones cover roughly 3.3% of the sample.

A second Seattle source provided samples from volunteer blood donors who had recovered from COVID-19. Each collaborating institution followed its own protocols to collect whole blood in K2EDTA tubes. Collaborator samples were shipped for TCRbeta analysis as frozen whole blood, isolated PBMCs, or DNA extracted from either sample type. Rearrangement joined TRBV11-3 to TRBJ1-1, with TRBD1 perhaps the D gene, on 5 matching bases. The sequence derives from a woman between 18 and 30 years old who had recovered from COVID-19. The sample was peripheral blood. The CDR3 region has the sequence CASSLEGGTEAFF. The nucleotide sequence is given as TGTGCCAGCAGCTTAGAGGGGGGCACTGAAGCTTTCTTT. Reference TRBV11-3 and TRBJ1-1 genes cover what lies past the CDR3, so the full variable domain is EAGVVQSPRYKIIEKKQPVAFWCNPISGHNTLYWYLQNLGQGPELLIRYENEEAVDDSQLPKDRFSAERLKGVDSTLKIQPAELGDSAVYLCASSLEGGTEAFFGQGTRLTVV.